The TCR beta chain under discussion was sequenced for a study of blood T cell repertoires in COVID-19. Looking at the study overall: Acute and convalescent COVID-19 samples came from the United States, Italy and Spain. Nucleic acid was either cDNA or gDNA, and it came from T cells, B-cell-depleted T cells, or PBMCs.

Germline-derived CDR1 and CDR2 are ENHRY and SYGVKD. This CDR3 has 13 amino acids. Between the trimmed V and J ends, which lost 2 bases and 3 bases, there was a span of 7 bases. The Seattle site enrolled patients during active infection and followed them longitudinally. Authors' analysis steps: It was from reference gene primer amplification that nucleated cell counts were estimated. Data came from immunoSEQ multiplex PCR; TCRdb stores just in-frame clones and leaves some out. Clonal size and the V and J genes are those of that table, whereas D and trimming came from the DNA. Of roughly 75,000 clones listed, approximately 85% were seen once; the top ten hold roughly 9.6%. In its sample, this clone was seen once.

Material: peripheral blood. The chain employs TRBV10-3 and TRBJ1-2; D is uncertain. The sequence was obtained from a man aged 45-65 years with COVID-19, enrolled during active disease. CDR3: CAISEREDYGYTF. In nucleotides, the CDR3 is TGTGCCATCAGTGAGCGGGAGGACTATGGCTACACCTTC.